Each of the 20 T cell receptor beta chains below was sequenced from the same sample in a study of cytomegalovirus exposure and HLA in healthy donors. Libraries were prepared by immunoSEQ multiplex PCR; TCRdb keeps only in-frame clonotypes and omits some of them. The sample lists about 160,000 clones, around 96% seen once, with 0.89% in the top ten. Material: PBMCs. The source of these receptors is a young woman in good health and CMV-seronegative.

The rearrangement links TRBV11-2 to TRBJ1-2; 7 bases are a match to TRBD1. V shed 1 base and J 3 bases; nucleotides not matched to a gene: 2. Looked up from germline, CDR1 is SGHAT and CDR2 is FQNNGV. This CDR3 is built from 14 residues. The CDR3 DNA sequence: TGTGCCAGCAGCTTAGGAACAGGGGACTATGGCTACACCTTC. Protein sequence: CASSLGTGDYGYTF.

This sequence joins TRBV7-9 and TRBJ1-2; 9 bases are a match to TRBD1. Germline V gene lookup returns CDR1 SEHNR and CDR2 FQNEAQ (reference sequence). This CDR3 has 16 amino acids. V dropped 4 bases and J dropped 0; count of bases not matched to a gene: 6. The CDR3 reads CASSSTGGGTNYGYTF. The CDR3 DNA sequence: TGTGCCAGCAGCTCGACAGGGGGGGGAACTAACTATGGCTACACCTTC.

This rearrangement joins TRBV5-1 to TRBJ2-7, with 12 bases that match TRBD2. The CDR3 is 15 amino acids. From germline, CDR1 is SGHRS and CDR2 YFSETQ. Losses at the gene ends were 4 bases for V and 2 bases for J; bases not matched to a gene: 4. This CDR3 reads CASSSLAGGPYEQYF. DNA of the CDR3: TGCGCCAGCAGCAGTCTAGCGGGGGGGCCCTACGAGCAGTACTTC.

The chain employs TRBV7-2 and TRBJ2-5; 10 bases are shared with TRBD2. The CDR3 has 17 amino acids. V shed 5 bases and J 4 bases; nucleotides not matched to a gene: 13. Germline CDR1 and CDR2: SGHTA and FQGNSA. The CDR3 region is CASSLIWGAGGRETQYF. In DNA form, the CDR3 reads TGTGCCAGCAGCCTAATCTGGGGAGCGGGGGGGCGAGAGACCCAGTACTTC. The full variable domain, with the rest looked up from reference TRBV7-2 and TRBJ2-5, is GAGVSQSPSNKVTEKGKDVELRCDPISGHTALYWYRQSLGQGLEFLIYFQGNSAPDKSGLPSDRFSAERTGGSVSTLTIQRTQQEDSAVYLCASSLIWGAGGRETQYFGPGTRLLVL.

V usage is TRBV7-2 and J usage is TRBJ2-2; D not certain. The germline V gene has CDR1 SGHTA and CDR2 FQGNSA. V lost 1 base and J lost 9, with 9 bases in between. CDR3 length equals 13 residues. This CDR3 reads CASSLVSQRELFF. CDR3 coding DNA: TGTGCCAGCAGCTTAGTATCACAGAGGGAGCTGTTTTTT. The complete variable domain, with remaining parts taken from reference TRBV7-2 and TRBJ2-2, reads GAGVSQSPSNKVTEKGKDVELRCDPISGHTALYWYRQSLGQGLEFLIYFQGNSAPDKSGLPSDRFSAERTGGSVSTLTIQRTQQEDSAVYLCASSLVSQRELFFGEGSRLTVL.

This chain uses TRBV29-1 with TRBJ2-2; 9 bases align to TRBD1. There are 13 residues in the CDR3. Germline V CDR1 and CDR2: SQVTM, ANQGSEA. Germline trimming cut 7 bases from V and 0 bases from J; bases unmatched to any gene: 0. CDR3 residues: CSGQGANTGELFF. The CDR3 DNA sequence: TGCAGCGGACAGGGGGCGAACACCGGGGAGCTGTTTTTT.

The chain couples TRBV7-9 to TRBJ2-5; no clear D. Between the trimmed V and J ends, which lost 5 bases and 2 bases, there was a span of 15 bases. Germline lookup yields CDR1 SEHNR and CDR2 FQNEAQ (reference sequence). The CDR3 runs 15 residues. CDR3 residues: CASSPEEPIQETQYF. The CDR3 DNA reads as TGTGCCAGCAGCCCTGAGGAGCCAATACAAGAGACCCAGTACTTC.

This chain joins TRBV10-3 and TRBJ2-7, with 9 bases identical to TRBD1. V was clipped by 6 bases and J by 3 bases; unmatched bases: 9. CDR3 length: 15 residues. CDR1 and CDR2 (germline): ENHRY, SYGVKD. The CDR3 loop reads CAIRAGQGEVYEQYF. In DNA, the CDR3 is TGTGCCATCAGGGCGGGACAGGGTGAAGTCTACGAGCAGTACTTC.

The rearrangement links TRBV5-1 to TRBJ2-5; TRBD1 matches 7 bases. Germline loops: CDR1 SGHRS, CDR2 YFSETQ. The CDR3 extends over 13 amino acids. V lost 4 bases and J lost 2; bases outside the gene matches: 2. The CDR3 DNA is TGCGCCAGCAGCGGGGGACAGCAAGAGACCCAGTACTTC. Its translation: CASSGGQQETQYF. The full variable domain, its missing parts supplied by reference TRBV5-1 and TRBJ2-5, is KAGVTQTPRYLIKTRGQQVTLSCSPISGHRSVSWYQQTPGQGLQFLFEYFSETQRNKGNFPGRFSGRQFSNSRSEMNVSTLELGDSALYLCASSGGQQETQYFGPGTRLLVL.

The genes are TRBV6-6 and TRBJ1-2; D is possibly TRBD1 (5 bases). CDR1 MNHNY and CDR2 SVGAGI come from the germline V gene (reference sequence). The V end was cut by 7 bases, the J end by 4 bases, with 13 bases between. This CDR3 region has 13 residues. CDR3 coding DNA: TGTGCCAGCAAAGGCAGGGCCATCTATGGCTACACCTTC. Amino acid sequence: CASKGRAIYGYTF.

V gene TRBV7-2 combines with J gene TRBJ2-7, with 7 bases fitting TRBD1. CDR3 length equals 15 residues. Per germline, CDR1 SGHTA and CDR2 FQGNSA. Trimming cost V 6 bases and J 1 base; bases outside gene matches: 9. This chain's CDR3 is CASRPATGASYEQYF. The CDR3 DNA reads TGTGCCAGCAGACCAGCTACAGGGGCATCCTACGAGCAGTACTTC.

CDR3 amino acids: CAWMIGQGGNYGYTF. The CDR3 DNA sequence: TGTGCCTGGATGATAGGACAGGGGGGAAACTATGGCTACACCTTC. This chain joins TRBV30 and TRBJ1-2, with TRBD1 matching 10 bases. The trim removed 4 bases at V and 2 bases at J, leaving 7 bases unmatched. Germline assignment: CDR1 GTSNPN and CDR2 SVGIG (reference sequence). This CDR3 region has 15 residues.

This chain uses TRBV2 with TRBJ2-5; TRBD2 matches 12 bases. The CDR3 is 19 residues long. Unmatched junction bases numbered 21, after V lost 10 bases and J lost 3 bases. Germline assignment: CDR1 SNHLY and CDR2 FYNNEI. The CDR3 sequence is CAIDGWGVPSGGAKETQYF. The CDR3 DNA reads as TGTGCCATCGATGGGTGGGGAGTTCCTAGCGGGGGGGCGAAAGAGACCCAGTACTTC.

This chain's CDR3 is CASKLQETQYF. CDR3 DNA: TGTGCCAGCAAACTACAAGAGACCCAGTACTTC. The V gene is TRBV2, the J gene TRBJ2-5; D is ambiguous. Germline values: CDR1 SNHLY, CDR2 FYNNEI. This CDR3 spans 11 amino acids. V lost 7 bases to trimming and J lost 2 bases, with 5 bases between them.

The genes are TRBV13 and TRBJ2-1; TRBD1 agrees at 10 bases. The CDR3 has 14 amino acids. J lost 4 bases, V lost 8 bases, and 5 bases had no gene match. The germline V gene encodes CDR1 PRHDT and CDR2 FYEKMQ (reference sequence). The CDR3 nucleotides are TGTGCCAGCTTTCGACAGGGGGCATACAATGAGCAGTTCTTC. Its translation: CASFRQGAYNEQFF.

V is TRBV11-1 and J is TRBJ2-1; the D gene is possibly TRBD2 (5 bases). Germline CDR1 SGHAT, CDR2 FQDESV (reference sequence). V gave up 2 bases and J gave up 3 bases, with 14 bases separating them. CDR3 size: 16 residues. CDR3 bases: TGTGCCAGCAGCTTACTAACCGGGGAACTCTACAATGAGCAGTTCTTC. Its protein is CASSLLTGELYNEQFF.

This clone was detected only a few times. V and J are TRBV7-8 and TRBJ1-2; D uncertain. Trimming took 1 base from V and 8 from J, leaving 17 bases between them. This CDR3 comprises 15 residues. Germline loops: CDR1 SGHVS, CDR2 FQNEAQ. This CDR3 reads CASSLDGDATWGYTF. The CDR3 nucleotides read TGTGCCAGCAGCTTAGACGGGGATGCTACTTGGGGCTACACCTTC.

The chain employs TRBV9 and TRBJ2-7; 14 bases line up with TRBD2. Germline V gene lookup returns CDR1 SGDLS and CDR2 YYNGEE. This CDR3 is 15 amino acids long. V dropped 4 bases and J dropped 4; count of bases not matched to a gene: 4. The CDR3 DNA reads TGTGCCAGCAGCTCGACTAGCGGGGGGGCTTACGAGCAGTACTTC. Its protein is CASSSTSGGAYEQYF.

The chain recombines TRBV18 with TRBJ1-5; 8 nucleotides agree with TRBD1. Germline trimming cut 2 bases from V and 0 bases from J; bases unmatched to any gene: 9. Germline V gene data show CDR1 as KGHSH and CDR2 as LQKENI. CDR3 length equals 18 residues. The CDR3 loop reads CASSPVPTGGGSNQPQHF. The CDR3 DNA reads TGTGCCAGCTCACCAGTACCAACAGGGGGGGGTAGCAATCAGCCCCAGCATTTT.

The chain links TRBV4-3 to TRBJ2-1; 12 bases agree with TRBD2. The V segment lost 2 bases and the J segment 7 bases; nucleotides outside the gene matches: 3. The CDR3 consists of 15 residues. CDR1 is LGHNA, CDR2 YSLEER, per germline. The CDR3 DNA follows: TGCGCCAGCAGCCAATGGACTAGCGGGGCTAATGAGCAGTTCTTC. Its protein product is CASSQWTSGANEQFF.